This entry lists 13 T cell receptor beta chains sequenced from one sample in a study of T cell responses to AZD1222 COVID-19 vaccine. Generated by immunoSEQ multiplex PCR, the TCRdb table keeps only in-frame clones and is missing some. The sample lists some 140,000 clones; roughly 89% were seen once. Sequencing used peripheral blood, obtained on day 0 of AZD1222 vaccination. All receptors derive from an adult in good health.

The chain couples TRBV7-2 to TRBJ1-5; 8 positions agree with TRBD1. CDR3 size: 15 residues. Trimming removed 4 bases from V and 2 bases from J; junction bases left unmatched: 4. CDR1 is SGHTA and CDR2 is FQGNSA in the germline V gene. The CDR3 sequence is CASSSQGVRNQPQHF. The CDR3 nucleotides are TGTGCCAGCAGCTCACAGGGGGTTCGCAATCAGCCCCAGCATTTT.

The chain employs TRBV5-1 and TRBJ2-3; D might be TRBD2 (5 bases). V shed 2 bases and J shed 6 bases, with 13 bases lying between them. The germline V gene has CDR1 SGHRS and CDR2 YFSETQ. This CDR3 spans 14 amino acids. CDR3 DNA sequence: TGCGCCAGCAGCTTAACGGGCGGGCTGGATACGCAGTATTTT. Translating it yields CASSLTGGLDTQYF. Complete variable domain (other parts from reference TRBV5-1 and TRBJ2-3): KAGVTQTPRYLIKTRGQQVTLSCSPISGHRSVSWYQQTPGQGLQFLFEYFSETQRNKGNFPGRFSGRQFSNSRSEMNVSTLELGDSALYLCASSLTGGLDTQYFGPGTRLTVL.

The genes are TRBV29-1 and TRBJ1-1; D is ambiguous. The CDR3 is 13 residues long. In germline, CDR1 is SQVTM, CDR2 ANQGSEA. Between the trimmed V and J ends, which lost 4 bases and 1 base, there was a span of 10 bases. The CDR3 DNA reads as TGCAGCGTTGTAAGCTTCAGGAACACTGAAGCTTTCTTT. Protein sequence: CSVVSFRNTEAFF.

The chain is built from TRBV19 and TRBJ2-1; the D gene is possibly TRBD2 (5 bases). Trimming cost V 7 bases and J 8 bases, with 21 bases left between them. Germline values: CDR1 LNHDA, CDR2 SQIVND (reference sequence). CDR3 size: 15 residues. The CDR3 spells CASTPNGVARDEQFF. Here the CDR3 DNA reads TGTGCCAGTACCCCCAACGGGGTAGCGAGGGATGAGCAGTTCTTC.

The J gene is TRBJ2-2, the V gene TRBV6-6; TRBD2 aligns across 8 bases. V lost 8 bases and J lost 5; bases outside the gene matches: 10. The germline gives CDR1 MNHNY, CDR2 SVGAGI (reference sequence). This CDR3 has 15 residues. CDR3 sequence: CASGDSGTGTGELFF. As DNA, the CDR3 is TGTGCCAGCGGGGATAGCGGGACGGGGACCGGGGAGCTGTTTTTT.

The chain employs TRBV5-1 and TRBJ2-7, with D perhaps TRBD1 or TRBD2 (5 bases each). The germline CDR1 and CDR2 sequences are SGHRS and YFSETQ. Trimming cost V 0 bases and J 7 bases, with 11 bases left between them. This CDR3 region has 13 residues. The CDR3 loop is CASSLGDLGEQYF. The DNA of the CDR3 is TGCGCCAGCAGCTTGGGGGACCTGGGGGAGCAGTACTTC.

This clone appeared a few times. The chain joins TRBV3-1 (or the pseudogene TRBV3-2) to TRBJ1-1; D might be TRBD1 (5 bases). The ends were cut back, 1 base at V and 6 bases at J, with 12 bases in the middle. This CDR3 has 14 residues. Germline V gene data show CDR1 as LGHDT and CDR2 as YNNKEL (reference sequence). CDR3 coding DNA: TGTGCCAGCAGCCAAGGGACAATCCGAGCTGAAGCTTTCTTT. Translated, it gives CASSQGTIRAEAFF.

The gene calls are TRBV7-3 and TRBJ1-4; the D gene is possibly TRBD1 (5 bases). Germline V gene lookup returns CDR1 SGHTA and CDR2 FQGTGA. V was cut by 2 bases and J by 7 bases, with 11 bases left in between. The CDR3 has 14 residues. CDR3 sequence reads: CASSLWQGGEKLFF. The CDR3 DNA sequence: TGTGCCAGCAGCTTATGGCAGGGAGGTGAAAAACTGTTTTTT.

The rearrangement joins TRBV15 to TRBJ1-5; D gene unclear. This CDR3 region has 13 residues. Trimming cost V 6 bases and J 8 bases, with 14 bases left between them. Per germline, CDR1 LNHNV and CDR2 YYDKDF (reference sequence). CDR3 in amino acids: CATRAISEKPQHF. The CDR3 nucleotides read TGTGCCACCAGGGCGATCTCGGAGAAGCCCCAGCATTTT.

V gene TRBV28 combines with J gene TRBJ1-6; 10 bases fit TRBD1. CDR1 and CDR2 (germline): MDHEN, SYDVKM. This CDR3 spans 18 amino acids. V trimming: 0 bases; J trimming: 9 bases; junction bases outside the gene matches: 11. Here the CDR3 reads CASSLWGLTGGAGSPLHF. DNA for the CDR3: TGTGCCAGCAGTTTATGGGGGCTGACAGGGGGCGCGGGTTCACCCCTCCACTTT.

The rearrangement joins TRBV19 to TRBJ2-1; 11 bases align to TRBD2. V was pared by 10 bases and J by 3 bases, with 8 bases of the junction left unmatched. Germline-derived CDR1 and CDR2 are LNHDA and SQIVND (reference sequence). This CDR3 has 15 residues. CDR3 sequence reads: CATRLAGHIYNEQFF. The CDR3 DNA reads TGTGCCACCAGACTAGCGGGGCATATCTACAATGAGCAGTTCTTC. The full variable domain, its missing parts supplied by reference TRBV19 and TRBJ2-1, is DGGITQSPKYLFRKEGQNVTLSCEQNLNHDAMYWYRQDPGQGLRLIYYSQIVNDFQKGDIAEGYSVSREKKESFPLTVTSAQKNPTAFYLCATRLAGHIYNEQFFGPGTRLTVL.

This rearrangement joins TRBV6-1 to TRBJ1-1; D is uncertain. V dropped 0 bases and J dropped 3 bases, with 5 bases sitting between them. Germline V lookup: CDR1 MNHNS, CDR2 SASEGT. The CDR3 length is 13 residues. CDR3 nucleotide sequence: TGTGCCAGCAGTGAAGCATTCCACACTGAAGCTTTCTTT. Protein product: CASSEAFHTEAFF.

The rearrangement uses TRBV6-2 or TRBV6-3 and TRBJ2-2; 10 bases fit TRBD1. The trim removed 0 bases at V and 5 bases at J, leaving 0 bases unmatched. This CDR3 comprises 15 residues. Germline CDR1 reads MNHEY; CDR2 reads SVGEGT. CDR3 bases: TGTGCCAGCAGTTACTCGGGACAGGGGACCGGGGAGCTGTTTTTT. Translated: CASSYSGQGTGELFF.